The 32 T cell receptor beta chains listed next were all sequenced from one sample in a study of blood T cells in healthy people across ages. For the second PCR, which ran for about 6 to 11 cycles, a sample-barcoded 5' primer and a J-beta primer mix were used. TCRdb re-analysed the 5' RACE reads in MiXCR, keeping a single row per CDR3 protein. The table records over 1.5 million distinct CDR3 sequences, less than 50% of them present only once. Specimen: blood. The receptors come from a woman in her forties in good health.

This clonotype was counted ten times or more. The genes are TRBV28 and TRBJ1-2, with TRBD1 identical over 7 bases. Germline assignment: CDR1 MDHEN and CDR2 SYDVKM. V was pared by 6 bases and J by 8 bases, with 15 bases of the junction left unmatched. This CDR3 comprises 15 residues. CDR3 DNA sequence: TGTGCCAGCAGCGCTACCGTCGACAGGGACCGGGGCTACACCTTC. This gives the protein CASSATVDRDRGYTF.

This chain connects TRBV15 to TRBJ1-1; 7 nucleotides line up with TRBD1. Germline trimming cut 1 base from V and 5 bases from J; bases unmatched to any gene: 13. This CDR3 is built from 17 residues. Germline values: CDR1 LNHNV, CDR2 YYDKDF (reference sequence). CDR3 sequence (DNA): TGTGCCACCAGCAGAGGAAAGGGGGCCTTGAGACCTACTGAAGCTTTCTTT. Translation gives CATSRGKGALRPTEAFF. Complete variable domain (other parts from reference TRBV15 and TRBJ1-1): DAMVIQNPRYQVTQFGKPVTLSCSQTLNHNVMYWYQQKSSQAPKLLFHYYDKDFNNEADTPDNFQSRRPNTSFCFLDIRSPGLGDTAMYLCATSRGKGALRPTEAFFGQGTRLTVV.

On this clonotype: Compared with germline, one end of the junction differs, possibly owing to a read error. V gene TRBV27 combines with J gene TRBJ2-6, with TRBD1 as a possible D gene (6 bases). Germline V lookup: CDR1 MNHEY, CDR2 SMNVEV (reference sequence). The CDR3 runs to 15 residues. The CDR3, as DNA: TGTGCCGGCAGGCCCAGGGGATCCGGGGCCAACGTCCTGACTTTC. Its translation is CAGRPRGSGANVLTF.

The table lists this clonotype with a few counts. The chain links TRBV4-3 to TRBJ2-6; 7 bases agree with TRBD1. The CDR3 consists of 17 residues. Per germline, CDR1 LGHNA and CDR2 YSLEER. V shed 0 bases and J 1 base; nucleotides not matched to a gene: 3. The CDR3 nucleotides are TGCGCCAGCAGCCAAGAGGCCAGGGGGTCTGGGGCCAACGTCCTGACTTTC. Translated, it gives CASSQEARGSGANVLTF.

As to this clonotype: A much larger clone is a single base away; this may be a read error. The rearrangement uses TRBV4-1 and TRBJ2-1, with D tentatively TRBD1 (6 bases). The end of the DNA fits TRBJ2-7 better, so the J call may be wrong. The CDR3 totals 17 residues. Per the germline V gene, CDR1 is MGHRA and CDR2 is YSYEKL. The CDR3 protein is CASSQDRKGHSYNEQYF. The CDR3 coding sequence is TGCGCCAGCAGCCAGGACCGGAAGGGACACTCCTACAATGAGCAGTACTTC.

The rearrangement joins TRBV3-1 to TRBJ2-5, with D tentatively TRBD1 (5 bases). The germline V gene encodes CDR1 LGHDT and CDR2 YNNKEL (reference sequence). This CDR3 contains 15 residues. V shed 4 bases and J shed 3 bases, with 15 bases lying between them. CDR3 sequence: CASSLYTGREETQYF. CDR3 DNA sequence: TGTGCCAGCAGCCTTTATACAGGCCGCGAAGAGACCCAGTACTTC.

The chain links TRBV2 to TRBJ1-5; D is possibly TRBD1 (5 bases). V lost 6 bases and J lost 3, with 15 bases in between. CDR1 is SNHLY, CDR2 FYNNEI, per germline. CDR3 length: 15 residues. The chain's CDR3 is CASSVQGGPNQPQHF. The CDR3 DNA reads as TGTGCCAGCAGCGTGCAGGGAGGACCCAATCAGCCCCAGCATTTT.

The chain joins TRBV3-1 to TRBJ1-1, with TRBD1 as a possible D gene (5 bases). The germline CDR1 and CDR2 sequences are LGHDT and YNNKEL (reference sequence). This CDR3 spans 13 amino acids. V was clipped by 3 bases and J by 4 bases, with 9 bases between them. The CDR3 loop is CASSHPGLTEAFF. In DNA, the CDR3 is TGTGCCAGCAGCCATCCGGGACTCACTGAAGCTTTCTTT. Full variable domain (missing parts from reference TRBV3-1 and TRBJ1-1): DTAVSQTPKYLVTQMGNDKSIKCEQNLGHDTMYWYKQDSKKFLKIMFSYNNKELIINETVPNRFSPKSPDKAHLNLHINSLELGDSAVYFCASSHPGLTEAFFGQGTRLTVV.

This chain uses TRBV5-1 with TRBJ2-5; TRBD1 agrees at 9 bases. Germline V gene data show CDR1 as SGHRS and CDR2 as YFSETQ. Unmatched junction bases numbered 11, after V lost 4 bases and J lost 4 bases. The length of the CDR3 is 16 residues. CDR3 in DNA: TGCGCCAGCAGCCGGACAGGGGACCAGGTGGGAGAGACCCAGTACTTC. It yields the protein CASSRTGDQVGETQYF. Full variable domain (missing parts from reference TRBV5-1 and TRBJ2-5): KAGVTQTPRYLIKTRGQQVTLSCSPISGHRSVSWYQQTPGQGLQFLFEYFSETQRNKGNFPGRFSGRQFSNSRSEMNVSTLELGDSALYLCASSRTGDQVGETQYFGPGTRLLVL.

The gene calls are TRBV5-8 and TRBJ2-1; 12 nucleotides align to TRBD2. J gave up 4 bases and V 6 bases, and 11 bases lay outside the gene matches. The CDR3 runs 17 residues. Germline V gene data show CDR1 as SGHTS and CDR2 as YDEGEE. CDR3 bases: TGTGCCAGCACCGACGGCAGACTAGCGGGGGCGTACAATGAGCAGTTCTTC. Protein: CASTDGRLAGAYNEQFF.

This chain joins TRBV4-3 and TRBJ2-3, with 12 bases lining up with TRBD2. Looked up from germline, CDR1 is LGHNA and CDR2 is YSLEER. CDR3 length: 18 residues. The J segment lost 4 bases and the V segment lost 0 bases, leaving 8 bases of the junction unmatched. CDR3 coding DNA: TGCGCCAGCAGCCAAGATGGGGTGGCTAGCGGGGGGGCAGATACGCAGTATTTT. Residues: CASSQDGVASGGADTQYF.

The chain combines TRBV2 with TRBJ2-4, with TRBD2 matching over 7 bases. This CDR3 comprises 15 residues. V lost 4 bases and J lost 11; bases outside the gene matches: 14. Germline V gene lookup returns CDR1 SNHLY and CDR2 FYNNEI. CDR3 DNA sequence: TGTGCCAGCAGTGGGGTAGCTAGCGGCTCGGGGGTTCAGTACTTC. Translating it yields CASSGVASGSGVQYF.

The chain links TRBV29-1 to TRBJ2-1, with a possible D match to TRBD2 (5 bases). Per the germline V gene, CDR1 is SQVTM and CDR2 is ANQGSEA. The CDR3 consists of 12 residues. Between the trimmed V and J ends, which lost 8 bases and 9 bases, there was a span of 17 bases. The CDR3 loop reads CSPEALGGEQFF. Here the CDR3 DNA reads TGCAGCCCGGAGGCTCTTGGTGGTGAGCAGTTCTTC.

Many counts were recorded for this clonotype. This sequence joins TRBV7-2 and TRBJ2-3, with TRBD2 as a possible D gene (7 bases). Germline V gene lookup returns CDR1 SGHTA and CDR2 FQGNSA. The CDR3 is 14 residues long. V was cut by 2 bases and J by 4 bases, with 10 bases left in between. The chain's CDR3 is CASSLSGGSDTQYF. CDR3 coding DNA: TGTGCCAGCAGCTTATCGGGGGGCTCAGATACGCAGTATTTT.

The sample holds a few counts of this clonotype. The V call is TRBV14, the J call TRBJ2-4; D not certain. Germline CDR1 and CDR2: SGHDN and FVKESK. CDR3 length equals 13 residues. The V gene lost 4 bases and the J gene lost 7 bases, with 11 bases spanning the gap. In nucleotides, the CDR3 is TGTGCCAGCAGCCCCCAGGCCCACAACATTCAGTACTTC. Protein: CASSPQAHNIQYF.

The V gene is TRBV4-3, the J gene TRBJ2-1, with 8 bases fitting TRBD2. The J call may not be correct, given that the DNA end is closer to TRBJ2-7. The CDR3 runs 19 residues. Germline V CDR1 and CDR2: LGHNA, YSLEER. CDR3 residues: CASSQEGGSGASSYNEQYF. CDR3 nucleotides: TGCGCCAGCAGCCAAGAGGGGGGTAGCGGGGCTAGCTCCTACAATGAGCAGTACTTC.

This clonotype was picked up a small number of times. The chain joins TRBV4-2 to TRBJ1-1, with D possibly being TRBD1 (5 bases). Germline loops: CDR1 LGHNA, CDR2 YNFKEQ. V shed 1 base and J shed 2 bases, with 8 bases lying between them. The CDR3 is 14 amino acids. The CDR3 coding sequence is TGTGCCAGCAGCCAAGGGGACTTAAACACTGAAGCTTTCTTT. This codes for CASSQGDLNTEAFF.

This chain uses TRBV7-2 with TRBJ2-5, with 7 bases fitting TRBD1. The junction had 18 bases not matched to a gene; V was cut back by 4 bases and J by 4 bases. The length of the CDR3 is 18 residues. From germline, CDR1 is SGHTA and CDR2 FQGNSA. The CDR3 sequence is CASSSPRGRGKERETQYF. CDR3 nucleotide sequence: TGTGCCAGCAGCTCCCCTCGGGGCAGGGGGAAAGAAAGAGAGACCCAGTACTTC.

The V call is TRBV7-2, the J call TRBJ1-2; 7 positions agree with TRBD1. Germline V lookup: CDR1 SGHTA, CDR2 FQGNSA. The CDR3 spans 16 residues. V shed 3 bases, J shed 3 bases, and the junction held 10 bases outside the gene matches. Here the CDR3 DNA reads TGTGCCAGCAGCTTTGGGACAGCCGTAAAACACTATGGCTACACCTTC. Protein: CASSFGTAVKHYGYTF.

The CDR3 nucleotides are TGCAGCGTTGAAGCTAGACAGGGAATCAACGAGCAGTACTTC. Amino acid sequence: CSVEARQGINEQYF. The chain recombines TRBV29-1 with TRBJ2-7; 7 bases agree with TRBD1. CDR3 length: 14 residues. CDR1 is SQVTM, CDR2 ANQGSEA, per germline. With 1 base clipped from V and 5 bases from J, the junction kept 8 bases outside the gene matches.

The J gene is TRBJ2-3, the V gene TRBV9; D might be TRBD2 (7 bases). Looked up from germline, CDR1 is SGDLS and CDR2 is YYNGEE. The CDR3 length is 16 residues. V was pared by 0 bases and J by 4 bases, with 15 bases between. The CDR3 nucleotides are TGTGCCAGCAGCGTAGACGGCGGGGGCCTCTCAGATACGCAGTATTTT. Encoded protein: CASSVDGGGLSDTQYF.

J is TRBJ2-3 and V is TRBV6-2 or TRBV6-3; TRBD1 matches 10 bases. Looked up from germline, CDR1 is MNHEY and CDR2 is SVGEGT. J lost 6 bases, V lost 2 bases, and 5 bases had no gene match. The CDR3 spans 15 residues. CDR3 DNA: TGTGCCAGCAGTTACGACGACAGGGGGCGGGATACGCAGTATTTT. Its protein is CASSYDDRGRDTQYF.

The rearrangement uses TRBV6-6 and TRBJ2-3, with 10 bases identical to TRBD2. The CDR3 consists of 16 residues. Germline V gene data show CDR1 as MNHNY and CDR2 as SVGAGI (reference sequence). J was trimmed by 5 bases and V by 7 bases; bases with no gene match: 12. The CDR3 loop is CASNNPSGGALDTQYF. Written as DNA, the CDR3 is TGTGCCAGCAACAACCCGAGCGGGGGGGCCTTAGATACGCAGTATTTT.

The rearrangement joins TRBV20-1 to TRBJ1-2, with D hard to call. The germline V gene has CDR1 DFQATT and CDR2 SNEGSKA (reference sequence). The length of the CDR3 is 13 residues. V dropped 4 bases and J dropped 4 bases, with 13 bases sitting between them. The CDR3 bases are TGCAGTGCTAAACAAGGAGGAAGCTATGGCTACACCTTC. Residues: CSAKQGGSYGYTF.

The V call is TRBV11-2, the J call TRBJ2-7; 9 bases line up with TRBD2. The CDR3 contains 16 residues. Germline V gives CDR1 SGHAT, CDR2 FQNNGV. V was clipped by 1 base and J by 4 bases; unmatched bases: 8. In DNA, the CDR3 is TGTGCCAGCAGCTTAGCCTCAGCGGGGGGCCGGTACGAGCAGTACTTC. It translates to CASSLASAGGRYEQYF.

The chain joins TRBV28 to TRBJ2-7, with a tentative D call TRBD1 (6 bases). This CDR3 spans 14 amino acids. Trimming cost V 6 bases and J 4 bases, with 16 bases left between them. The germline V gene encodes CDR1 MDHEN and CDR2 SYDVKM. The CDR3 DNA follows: TGTGCCAGCAGGGACAGCCCGGGTGTATACGAGCAGTACTTC. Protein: CASRDSPGVYEQYF.

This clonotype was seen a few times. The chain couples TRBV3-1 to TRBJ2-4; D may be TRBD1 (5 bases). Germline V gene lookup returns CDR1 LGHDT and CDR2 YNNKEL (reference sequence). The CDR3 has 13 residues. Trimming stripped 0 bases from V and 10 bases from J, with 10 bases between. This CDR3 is CASSQDRKGIQYF. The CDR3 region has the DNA TGTGCCAGCAGCCAAGACCGGAAGGGGATTCAGTACTTC.

The CDR3 DNA reads TGTGCCAGCAGTTTAGAACCCGCAGGTACGCAGTATTTT. Amino acid sequence: CASSLEPAGTQYF. The V gene is TRBV27, the J gene TRBJ2-3; D is ambiguous. Per germline, CDR1 MNHEY and CDR2 SMNVEV (reference sequence). CDR3 length equals 13 residues. Trimming pared 2 bases from V and 8 bases from J, leaving 11 bases between.

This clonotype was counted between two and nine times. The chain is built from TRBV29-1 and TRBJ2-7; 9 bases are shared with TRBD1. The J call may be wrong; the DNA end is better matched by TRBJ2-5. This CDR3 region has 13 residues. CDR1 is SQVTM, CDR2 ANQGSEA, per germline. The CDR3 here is CSVSGQGYETQYF. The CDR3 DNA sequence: TGCAGCGTTTCAGGACAGGGGTACGAGACCCAGTACTTC.

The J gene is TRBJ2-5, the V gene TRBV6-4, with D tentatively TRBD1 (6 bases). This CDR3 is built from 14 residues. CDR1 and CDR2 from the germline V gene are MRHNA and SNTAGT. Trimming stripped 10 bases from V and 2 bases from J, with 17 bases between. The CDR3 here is CATSGNTGQETQYF. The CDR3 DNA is TGTGCCACTAGTGGTAACACAGGGCAAGAGACCCAGTACTTC.

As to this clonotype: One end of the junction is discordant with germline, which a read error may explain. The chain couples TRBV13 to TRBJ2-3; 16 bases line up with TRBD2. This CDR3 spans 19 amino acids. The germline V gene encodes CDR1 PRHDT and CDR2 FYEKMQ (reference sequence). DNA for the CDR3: TGTGCCAGCAGCTCGGGACTAGCGGGGGGGTCCCGTAGCACAGATACGCGGTATTTT. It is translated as CASSSGLAGGSRSTDTRYF.

This chain's CDR3 is CASSRGGVVHEQYF. The CDR3 region has the DNA TGTGCCAGCAGTAGGGGGGGAGTCGTCCACGAGCAGTACTTC. This chain links TRBV27 with TRBJ2-7; tentatively, D is TRBD2 (7 bases). Germline V lookup: CDR1 MNHEY, CDR2 SMNVEV (reference sequence). CDR3 length: 14 amino acids. V lost 5 bases, J lost 5 bases, and 16 bases lay in between.